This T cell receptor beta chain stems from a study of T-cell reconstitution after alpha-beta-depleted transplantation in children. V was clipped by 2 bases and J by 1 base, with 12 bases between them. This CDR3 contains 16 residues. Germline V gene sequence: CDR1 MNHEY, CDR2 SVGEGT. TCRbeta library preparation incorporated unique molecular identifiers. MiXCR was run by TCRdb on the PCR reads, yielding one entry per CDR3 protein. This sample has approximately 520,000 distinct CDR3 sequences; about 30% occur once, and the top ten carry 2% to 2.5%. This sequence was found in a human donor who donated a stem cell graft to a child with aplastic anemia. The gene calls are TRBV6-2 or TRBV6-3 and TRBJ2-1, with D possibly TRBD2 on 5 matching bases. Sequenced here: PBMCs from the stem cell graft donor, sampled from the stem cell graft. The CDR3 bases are TGTGCCAGCAGTTACCGGGTGGGAGTATCCTACAATGAGCAGTTCTTC. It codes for CASSYRVGVSYNEQFF.